This passage covers 28 T cell receptor beta chains from one sample sequenced in a study of OX40 agonist ivuxolimab in advanced cancers. The library relied on the immunoSEQ multiplex PCR assay. TCRdb re-hosts the immuneACCESS table, in-frame sequences only. Its copies lack some clones; in the studies checked, an unresolved V gene accounts for under half of them, and the cause for the rest is not known. Here the sample has tens of thousands of clones; 80% to 95% occur a single time. The ten largest make up around an eighth of the sample. Here the sequenced sample was CD4+ or CD8+ T cells sorted from blood, taken in a trial of the OX40 agonist ivuxolimab. The receptors come from an adult with an advanced solid tumor such as melanoma, head and neck, liver or kidney cancer.

Here the CDR3 DNA reads TGTGCCAGCAGCTTACCAGGGGGGTACTCCTACGAGCAGTACTTC. It encodes CASSLPGGYSYEQYF. J is TRBJ2-7 and V is TRBV11-1; D may be TRBD1 (7 bases). In germline, CDR1 is SGHAT, CDR2 FQDESV (reference sequence). The CDR3 loop spans 15 amino acids. V lost 2 bases and J 0 bases, leaving 11 bases between the germline ends.

This chain links TRBV9 with TRBJ1-2, with D possibly being TRBD1 (5 bases). This CDR3 has 15 residues. CDR1 is SGDLS, CDR2 YYNGEE, per germline. The V and J ends lost 1 base and 2 bases respectively, with 12 bases between them. The CDR3 loop is CASSVSQVQNYGYTF. CDR3 DNA: TGTGCCAGCAGCGTATCACAGGTTCAAAACTATGGCTACACCTTC. The full variable domain, rest sourced from reference TRBV9 and TRBJ1-2, is DSGVTQTPKHLITATGQRVTLRCSPRSGDLSVYWYQQSLDQGLQFLIQYYNGEERAKGNILERFSAQQFPDLHSELNLSSLELGDSALYFCASSVSQVQNYGYTFGSGTRLTVV.

This rearrangement joins TRBV7-3 to TRBJ2-6; tentatively, D is TRBD1 (6 bases). CDR1 is SGHTA, CDR2 FQGTGA, per germline. CDR3 length: 17 residues. The germline V and J ends were trimmed by 5 bases and 1 base, with 15 bases remaining between them. CDR3 region: CASSQTGIGSGANVLTF. The CDR3 nucleotides read TGTGCCAGCAGCCAAACAGGGATAGGTTCTGGGGCCAACGTCCTGACTTTC. The variable domain in full, with the rest retrieved from reference TRBV7-3 and TRBJ2-6, is GAGVSQTPSNKVTEKGKYVELRCDPISGHTALYWYRQSLGQGPEFLIYFQGTGAADDSGLPNDRFFAVRPEGSVSTLKIQRTERGDSAVYLCASSQTGIGSGANVLTFGAGSRLTVL.

V usage is TRBV10-3 and J usage is TRBJ2-7, with TRBD1 identical over 7 bases. Germline V CDR1 and CDR2: ENHRY, SYGVKD. The CDR3 consists of 14 residues. V trimming: 6 bases; J trimming: 0 bases; junction bases outside the gene matches: 5. The CDR3 protein is CAISSGTDSYEQYF. In nucleotides, the CDR3 is TGTGCCATCAGCTCCGGGACAGACTCCTACGAGCAGTACTTC.

The chain joins TRBV27 to TRBJ1-4; D uncertain. CDR3 length: 15 residues. Trimming stripped 1 base from V and 5 bases from J, with 11 bases between. Germline V CDR1 and CDR2: MNHEY, SMNVEV (reference sequence). The chain's CDR3 is CASSLFGPGNEKLFF. As DNA, the CDR3 is TGTGCCAGCAGTTTATTTGGACCCGGCAATGAAAAACTGTTTTTT.

The chain carries TRBV6-5 and TRBJ2-7; 7 bases fit TRBD1. CDR3 length equals 15 residues. Per the germline V gene, CDR1 is MNHEY and CDR2 is SVGAGI. With V trimmed by 6 bases and J by 2 bases, 10 bases remained unmatched. As DNA, the CDR3 is TGTGCCAGCAGCCAGGGACAGACCTTACCCTACGAGCAGTACTTC. Translating it yields CASSQGQTLPYEQYF.

The chain carries TRBV18 and TRBJ1-2; no firm D call. The CDR3 runs 13 residues. CDR1 and CDR2 from the germline V gene are KGHSH and LQKENI. Trimming shortened V by 2 bases and J by 1 base, and 5 bases separated the two germline ends. CDR3 region: CASSPDYNYGYTF. The CDR3, as DNA: TGTGCCAGCTCACCAGACTATAACTATGGCTACACCTTC.

The rearrangement joins TRBV11-2 to TRBJ2-5, with 12 nucleotides matching TRBD2. This CDR3 comprises 18 residues. Per germline, CDR1 SGHAT and CDR2 FQNNGV. Trimming cost V 2 bases and J 4 bases; bases outside gene matches: 11. CDR3 DNA sequence: TGTGCCAGCAGCTTACAGTTCCTAGCGGGGGGGGGAAGAGAGACCCAGTACTTC. Encoded protein: CASSLQFLAGGGRETQYF.

The chain couples TRBV6-6 to TRBJ1-1; weak D call: TRBD1 (6 bases). The CDR3 is made up of 15 amino acids. V gave up 10 bases and J gave up 0 bases, with 18 bases separating them. The germline CDR1 and CDR2 sequences are MNHNY and SVGAGI (reference sequence). The CDR3 DNA reads TGTGCCACAAACAGGGAATTCGGAATGAACACTGAAGCTTTCTTT. Protein: CATNREFGMNTEAFF.

The rearrangement joins TRBV6-5 to TRBJ1-3, with TRBD2 identical over 7 bases. The DNA end favors TRBJ2-2, so the J call may be wrong. The CDR3 extends over 14 amino acids. The germline gives CDR1 MNHEY, CDR2 SVGAGI. The CDR3 is CATRRLANTGELFF. CDR3 DNA sequence: TGTGCCACCAGGAGACTAGCTAACACCGGGGAGCTGTTTTTT.

This chain connects TRBV5-1 to TRBJ2-5; TRBD2 matches at 10 bases. Germline CDR1 SGHRS, CDR2 YFSETQ. Trimming removed 2 bases from V and 2 bases from J; junction bases left unmatched: 9. The CDR3 has 17 amino acids. CDR3: CASSFGLAGDKQETQYF. CDR3 DNA: TGCGCCAGCAGCTTCGGGCTAGCGGGGGACAAACAAGAGACCCAGTACTTC.

This clone was counted a single time. The rearrangement links TRBV10-3 to TRBJ2-7; TRBD1 aligns across 10 bases. Looked up from germline, CDR1 is ENHRY and CDR2 is SYGVKD. Trimming at V came to 8 bases and at J to 4 bases, leaving 2 bases not matched to a gene. This CDR3 contains 12 residues. CDR3 loop: CAIRDRGYEQYF. The CDR3 region has the DNA TGTGCCATCCGGGACAGGGGTTACGAGCAGTACTTC.

The chain links TRBV7-9 to TRBJ1-4, with 9 positions matching TRBD1. Trimming removed 0 bases from V and 6 bases from J; junction bases left unmatched: 5. Germline CDR1 SEHNR, CDR2 FQNEAQ (reference sequence). There are 16 residues in the CDR3. The chain's CDR3 is CASSLAKGTGYEKLFF. CDR3 bases: TGTGCCAGCAGCTTAGCAAAGGGGACAGGGTATGAAAAACTGTTTTTT.

The chain is built from TRBV4-2 and TRBJ1-3; D unresolved. The CDR3 contains 15 residues. Germline V gene lookup returns CDR1 LGHNA and CDR2 YNFKEQ. V was pared by 1 base and J by 0 bases, with 7 bases between. CDR3 nucleotides: TGTGCCAGCAGCCAAGTCTCCGTCTCTGGAAACACCATATATTTT. This gives the protein CASSQVSVSGNTIYF.

The V gene is TRBV6-5, the J gene TRBJ2-2, with a weak D call TRBD1 (5 bases). CDR1 is MNHEY, CDR2 SVGAGI, per germline. CDR3 length: 13 amino acids. V gave up 7 bases and J gave up 2 bases, with 8 bases separating them. The CDR3 sequence is CASTDRNTGELFF. CDR3 sequence (DNA): TGTGCCAGCACCGACAGAAACACCGGGGAGCTGTTTTTT.

This clone was seen just once. The same CDR3 is also encoded by other DNA sequences in this sample. The V call is TRBV7-2, the J call TRBJ2-1; 14 bases are shared with TRBD2. The junction had 6 bases not matched to a gene; V was cut back by 5 bases and J by 9 bases. Germline V lookup: CDR1 SGHTA, CDR2 FQGNSA. CDR3 length: 15 amino acids. CDR3 protein: CASSPGLAGGGEQFF. Here the CDR3 DNA reads TGTGCCAGCAGCCCAGGACTAGCGGGAGGCGGTGAGCAGTTCTTC.

The gene calls are TRBV5-1 and TRBJ2-1; TRBD1 matches at 10 bases. The CDR3 runs to 15 residues. The germline CDR1 and CDR2 sequences are SGHRS and YFSETQ. The junction had 6 bases not matched to a gene; V was cut back by 5 bases and J by 4 bases. The CDR3 loop reads CASRPGQGEYNEQFF. CDR3 in DNA: TGCGCCAGCAGACCAGGACAGGGGGAATACAATGAGCAGTTCTTC.

The J gene is TRBJ2-7, the V gene TRBV13, with D possibly being TRBD2 (6 bases). The V end lost 5 bases, the J end lost 3 bases, and 14 bases lay between the germline ends. This CDR3 has 14 amino acids. CDR1 is PRHDT, CDR2 FYEKMQ, per germline (reference sequence). The CDR3 region has the DNA TGTGCCAGCAGCCCCCCGGACGGGGGCTACGAGCAGTACTTC. Protein sequence: CASSPPDGGYEQYF.

The chain couples TRBV28 to TRBJ2-3; D gene unclear. Between the trimmed V and J ends, which lost 2 bases and 15 bases, there was a span of 15 bases. CDR1 and CDR2 from the germline V gene are MDHEN and SYDVKM. The CDR3 runs 12 residues. CDR3 coding DNA: TGTGCCAGCAGTTTAAGTCAAGGGCTTCGATATTTT. Translating gives CASSLSQGLRYF. Looking up the rest from reference TRBV28 and TRBJ2-3 gives the full variable domain: DVKVTQSSRYLVKRTGEKVFLECVQDMDHENMFWYRQDPGLGLRLIYFSYDVKMKEKGDIPEGYSVSREKKERFSLILESASTNQTSMYLCASSLSQGLRYFGPGTRLTVL.

This chain connects TRBV5-8 to TRBJ2-3, with 7 nucleotides matching TRBD2. This CDR3 has 15 residues. The germline gives CDR1 SGHTS, CDR2 YDEGEE. With V trimmed by 5 bases and J by 2 bases, 8 bases remained unmatched. The DNA for the CDR3 is TGTGCCAGCAGTCACGTAAGCGGGAACACAGATACGCAGTATTTT. It encodes CASSHVSGNTDTQYF. Full variable domain (missing parts from reference TRBV5-8 and TRBJ2-3): EAGVTQSPTHLIKTRGQQATLRCSPISGHTSVYWYQQALGLGLQFLLWYDEGEERNRGNFPPRFSGRQFPNYSSELNVNALELEDSALYLCASSHVSGNTDTQYFGPGTRLTVL.

The J gene is TRBJ2-5, the V gene TRBV5-1, with 9 positions matching TRBD1. This CDR3 is built from 15 residues. The V gene end was trimmed by 4 bases and the J gene end by 11 bases; junction bases not matched to a gene: 15. CDR1 is SGHRS and CDR2 is YFSETQ in the germline V gene. Here the CDR3 DNA reads TGCGCCAGCAGCCCCGGGACAGGGATTTCGTGGGTGCAGTACTTC. Amino acid sequence: CASSPGTGISWVQYF.

The chain combines TRBV6-1 with TRBJ1-2, with TRBD1 matching over 7 bases. J gave up 2 bases and V 6 bases, and 3 bases lay outside the gene matches. CDR1 and CDR2 (germline): MNHNS, SASEGT. The CDR3 extends over 13 amino acids. As DNA, the CDR3 is TGTGCCAGCAGACGACAGGGAAACTATGGCTACACCTTC. Translation gives CASRRQGNYGYTF.

This sequence joins TRBV6-5 and TRBJ1-4; D gene ambiguous. The CDR3 totals 14 residues. The germline CDR1 and CDR2 sequences are MNHEY and SVGAGI. Trimming took 5 bases from V and 3 from J, leaving 10 bases between them. For the CDR3, the DNA is TGTGCCAGCAGTCCGGGGTGGTCTAATGAAAAACTGTTTTTT. Translation: CASSPGWSNEKLFF.

This chain links TRBV28 with TRBJ1-2; unclear D gene. The CDR3 runs 13 residues. V was trimmed by 2 bases and J by 6 bases, leaving 10 bases between them. In germline, CDR1 is MDHEN, CDR2 SYDVKM. The CDR3 spells CASSLILGHGYTF. The CDR3 DNA reads as TGTGCCAGCAGTTTAATACTAGGGCATGGCTACACCTTC.

V gene TRBV27 combines with J gene TRBJ1-5; the D is unclear. V lost 3 bases to trimming and J lost 0 bases, with 9 bases between them. Germline loops: CDR1 MNHEY, CDR2 SMNVEV (reference sequence). There are 15 residues in the CDR3. The CDR3 DNA sequence: TGTGCCAGCAGTTTTGGGCAGCATAGCAATCAGCCCCAGCATTTT. It yields the protein CASSFGQHSNQPQHF.

The rearrangement joins TRBV23-1 to TRBJ2-5, with D unresolved. TRBV23-1 is an open reading frame whose function is uncertain. The length of the CDR3 is 14 residues. The V and J ends lost 1 base and 2 bases respectively, with 8 bases between them. In DNA, the CDR3 is TGCGCCAGCAGTCAATGCTGGGGACAAGAGACCCAGTACTTC. This sequence encodes CASSQCWGQETQYF.

This clone was picked up a small number of times. The chain employs TRBV28 and TRBJ1-2; D uncertain. The V end lost 2 bases, the J end lost 4 bases, and 8 bases lay between the germline ends. This CDR3 has 13 amino acids. Germline V lookup: CDR1 MDHEN, CDR2 SYDVKM. The CDR3, as DNA: TGTGCCAGCAGTTTACTGAAGGCCTATGGCTACACCTTC. Translation: CASSLLKAYGYTF.

J is TRBJ2-7 and V is TRBV4-1; 7 bases are shared with TRBD2. Germline-derived CDR1 and CDR2 are MGHRA and YSYEKL. The CDR3 runs to 14 residues. V shed 1 base, J shed 0 bases, and the junction held 0 bases outside the gene matches. The CDR3 DNA reads TGCGCCAGCAGCCAAGCTAGCGGCTCCTACGAGCAGTACTTC. Translated: CASSQASGSYEQYF.